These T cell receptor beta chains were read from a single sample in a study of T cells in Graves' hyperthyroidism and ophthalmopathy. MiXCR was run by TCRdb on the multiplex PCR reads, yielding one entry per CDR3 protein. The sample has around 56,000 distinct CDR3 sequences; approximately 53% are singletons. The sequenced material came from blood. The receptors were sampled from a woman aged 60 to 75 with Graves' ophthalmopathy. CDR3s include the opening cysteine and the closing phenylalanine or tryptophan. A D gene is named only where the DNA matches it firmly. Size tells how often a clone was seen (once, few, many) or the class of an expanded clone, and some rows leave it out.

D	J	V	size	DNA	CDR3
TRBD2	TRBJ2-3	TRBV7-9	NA	TGTGCCAGCAGCTTGGGGACTAGCGGGAGGAGGGCAGATACGCAGTATTTT	CASSLGTSGRRADTQYF
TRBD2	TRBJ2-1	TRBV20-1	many	TGCAGTGCTAGAGATCGCCTATCAAGACTAGCGGGGGGGACTCCTCTTTACAATGAGCAGTTCTTC	CSARDRLSRLAGGTPLYNEQFF
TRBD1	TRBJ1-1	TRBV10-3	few	TGTGCCACCACGACAGGGATGAACACTGAAGCTTTCTTT	CATTTGMNTEAFF
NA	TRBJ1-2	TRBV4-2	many	TGTGCCAGCAGCCAAGAGCGGACGTTGGGGGGAGGCTACACCTTC	CASSQERTLGGGYTF
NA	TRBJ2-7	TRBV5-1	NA	TGCGCCAGCAGCAAGGGCCACACCGCGGGTTACGAGCAGTACTTC	CASSKGHTAGYEQYF
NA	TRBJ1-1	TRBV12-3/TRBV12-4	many	TGTGCCAGCAGCCTCCTGCGGGGAGACACTGAAGCTTTCTTT	CASSLLRGDTEAFF
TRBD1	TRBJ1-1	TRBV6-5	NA	TGTGCCAGCAGTTACTCGGGACAGGAGAACACTGAAGCTTTCTTT	CASSYSGQENTEAFF
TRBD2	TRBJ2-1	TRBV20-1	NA	TGCAGTGCTAAGGCCGGGACTAGCGGGATCTACAATGAGCAGTTCTTC	CSAKAGTSGIYNEQFF
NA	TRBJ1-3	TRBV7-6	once	TGTGCCAGCTCCTTACGTCGGCACGGTAGCTCTGGAAACACCATATGTTTT	CASSLRRHGSSGNTICF
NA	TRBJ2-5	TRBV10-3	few	TGTGCCATCAGTCCTGACATCGGGGAGACCCAGTACTTC	CAISPDIGETQYF
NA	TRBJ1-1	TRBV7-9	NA	TGCGCCAGCAGCCTATTGGGGGGGTTGGCTGAAGCTTTCTTT	CASSLLGGLAEAFF
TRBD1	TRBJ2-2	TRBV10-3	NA	TGTGCCATCAGAGGGACAGGGGGAGGAACCGGGGAGCTGTTTTTT	CAIRGTGGGTGELFF
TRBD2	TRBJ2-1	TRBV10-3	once	TGTGCCATCAGTGCCCTACTAGCGGGTGGAAACAATGAGCAGTTCTTC	CAISALLAGGNNEQFF
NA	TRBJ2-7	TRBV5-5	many	TGTGCCAGCAGCTTGAGCAGACTCTCCTACGAGCAGTACTTC	CASSLSRLSYEQYF
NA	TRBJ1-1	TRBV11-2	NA	TGTGCCAGCAGCTTAGTTGGGACACTGAACACTGAAGCTTTCTTT	CASSLVGTLNTEAFF
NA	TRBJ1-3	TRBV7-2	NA	TGTGCCAGCAGCTCGGGACAATCTGGAAACACCATATATTTT	CASSSGQSGNTIYF
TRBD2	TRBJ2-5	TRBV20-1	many	TGCAGTGCAGATAGGACTAGCGGGGGGGAGAAACAAGAGACCCAGTACTTC	CSADRTSGGEKQETQYF
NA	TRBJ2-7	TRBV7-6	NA	TGTGCCAGCAGCCTGATGGAGGCAGGGTACGAGCAGTACTTC	CASSLMEAGYEQYF
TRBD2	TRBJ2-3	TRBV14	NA	TGTGACAGCAGTACATGGGGAGGGGCAGCAGATACGCAGTATTTT	CDSSTWGGAADTQYF
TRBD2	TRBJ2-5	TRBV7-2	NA	TGTGCCAGCAGCTTAGAAAGCGGGAGTAGGACCCAGTACTTC	CASSLESGSRTQYF
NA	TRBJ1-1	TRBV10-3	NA	TGTGCCATCAGTGAAGATGGGGGAGCGGGGCGGTACACTGAAGCTTTCTTT	CAISEDGGAGRYTEAFF
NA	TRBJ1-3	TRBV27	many	TGTGCCAGCAGGCAACAGGGCTCTGGAAACACCATATATTTT	CASRQQGSGNTIYF
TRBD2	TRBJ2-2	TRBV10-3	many	TGTGCCACGCTAGCGGGAGGGCCGGTCGGGGAGCTGTTTTTT	CATLAGGPVGELFF
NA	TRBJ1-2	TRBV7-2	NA	TGTGCCAGCAGCTTAGGGACCCGGGGCTACACCTTC	CASSLGTRGYTF
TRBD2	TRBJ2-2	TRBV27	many	TGTGCCAGCAGTTTTGGCGGGAGGGGCACCGGGGAGCTGTTTTTT	CASSFGGRGTGELFF
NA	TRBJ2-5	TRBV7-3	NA	TGTGCCACCACCTCCCCCGGGGGTGAGACCCAGTACTTC	CATTSPGGETQYF
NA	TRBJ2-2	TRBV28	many	TGTGCCAGCAAGAAGGCGACGAACACCGGGGAGCTGTTTTTT	CASKKATNTGELFF
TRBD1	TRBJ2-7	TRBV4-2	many	TGTGCCAGCAGCCAAGCGGAGACAGGGGGCGCTCAGTACGAGCAGTACTTC	CASSQAETGGAQYEQYF
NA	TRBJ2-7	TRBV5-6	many	TGTGCCAGCAGCTCCGGGACTCCGATGGGCGAGCAGTACTTC	CASSSGTPMGEQYF
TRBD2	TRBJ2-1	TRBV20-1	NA	TGCAGTGCGACTAGCGGGGGTCATGAGCAGTTCTTC	CSATSGGHEQFF
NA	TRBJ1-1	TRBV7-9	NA	TGTGCCAGCAGCTTACGGGGTGGAGAGACGAACACTGAAGCTTTCTTT	CASSLRGGETNTEAFF
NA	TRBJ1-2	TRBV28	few	TGTGCCAGCAGTGAGGGGGGGAGAAATGGCTACACCTTC	CASSEGGRNGYTF
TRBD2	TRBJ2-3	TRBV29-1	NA	TGCAGCGTCGCCTCAATTAGCGGGGTACCCTTTTATACGCAGTATTTT	CSVASISGVPFYTQYF
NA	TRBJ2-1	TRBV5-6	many	TGTGCCAGCAGCTTGTGGCAGAGCTCCTACAATGAGCAGTTCTTC	CASSLWQSSYNEQFF
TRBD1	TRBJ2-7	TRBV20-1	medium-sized	TGCAGTGCTAGATGGGACAGCTACGAGCAGTACTTC	CSARWDSYEQYF
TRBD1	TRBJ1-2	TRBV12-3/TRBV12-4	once	TGTGCCAGCAGTACCGCCTTAACAGGGGGCTCTGGCTACACCTTC	CASSTALTGGSGYTF
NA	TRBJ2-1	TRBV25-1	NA	TGTGCCAGCGGTGGTGAGGGCTTCGCCTACAATGAGCAGTTCTTC	CASGGEGFAYNEQFF
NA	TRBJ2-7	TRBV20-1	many	TGCAGTGCTAGAGATCCCCTAACCCTTGGCGAGCAGTACTTC	CSARDPLTLGEQYF
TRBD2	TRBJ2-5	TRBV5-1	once	TGCGCCAGCAGCTGGAGCGGGACGTACCAAGAGACCCAGTACTTC	CASSWSGTYQETQYF
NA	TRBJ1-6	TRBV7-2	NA	TGTGCCAGCAGCTTAGGGGAAGGGTCCAATTCACCCCTCCACTTT	CASSLGEGSNSPLHF
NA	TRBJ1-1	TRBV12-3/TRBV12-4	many	TGTGCCAGCAGCTCACTGGGGGGGGTGGGTACTGAAGCTTTCTTT	CASSSLGGVGTEAFF
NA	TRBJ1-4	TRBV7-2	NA	TGTGCCAGCAGCTTAAATTTGGGTTCATTT	CASSLNLGSF
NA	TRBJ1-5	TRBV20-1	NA	TGCAGTGCCCCAGGGGAGTTAAGCAATCAGCCCCAGCATTTT	CSAPGELSNQPQHF
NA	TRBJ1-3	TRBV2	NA	TGTGCCAGCAAAGTGCCTGAGAGCACCATATATTTT	CASKVPESTIYF
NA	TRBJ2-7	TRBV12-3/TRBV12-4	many	TGTGCCAGCAGTCTGCCGGGGTTCTACGAGCAGTACTTC	CASSLPGFYEQYF
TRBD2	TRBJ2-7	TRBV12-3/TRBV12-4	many	TGTGCCAGCAGATCCGGGACTAGCGGGTCCTACGAGCAGTACTTC	CASRSGTSGSYEQYF
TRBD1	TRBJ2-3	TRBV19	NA	TGTGCCAGCCAGGGGGCAGGGGGGACAGATACGCAGTATTTT	CASQGAGGTDTQYF
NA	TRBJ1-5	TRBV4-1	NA	TGCGCCAGCAGCCCCCCCCCCGATCAGCCCCAGCATTTT	CASSPPPDQPQHF
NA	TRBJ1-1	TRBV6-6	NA	TGTGTCAGCAATAAGGGCACTGAAGCTTTCTTT	CVSNKGTEAFF
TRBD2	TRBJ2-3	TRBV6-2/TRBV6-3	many	TGTGCCAGCACCTTGGCGGGGGGGCGGGGAGATACGCAGTATTTT	CASTLAGGRGDTQYF
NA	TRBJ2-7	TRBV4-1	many	TGCGCCAGCAGCCAAGATCCCGGCAGCTCCTACGAGCAGTACTTC	CASSQDPGSSYEQYF
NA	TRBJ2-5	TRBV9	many	TGTGCCAGCAGCCCGGCGGGGCCGCGGGAGACCCAGTACTTC	CASSPAGPRETQYF
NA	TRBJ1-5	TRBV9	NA	TGTGCCAGCAGCGTAGGGGGGTTTAGCAATCAGCCCCAGCATTTT	CASSVGGFSNQPQHF
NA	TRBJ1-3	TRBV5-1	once	TGCGCCAGCAGCTCGAGATGGGGGGCTGGGAACACCATATATTTT	CASSSRWGAGNTIYF
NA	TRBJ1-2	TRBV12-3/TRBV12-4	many	TGTGCCAGCAACCCGGGACTGGAATTCTATGGCTACACCTTC	CASNPGLEFYGYTF
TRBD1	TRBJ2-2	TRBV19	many	TGTGCCAGTAGTACCCAGGGGGCGGGCACCGGGGAGCTGTTTTTT	CASSTQGAGTGELFF
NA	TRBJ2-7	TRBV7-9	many	TGTGCCAGCAGCTTACCCGTCGGCTACGAGCAGTACTTC	CASSLPVGYEQYF
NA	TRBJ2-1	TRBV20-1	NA	TGCAGTGCTAGCGGGACTTACGATGAGCAGTTCTTC	CSASGTYDEQFF
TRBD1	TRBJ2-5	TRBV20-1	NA	TGCAGTACCGACAGGGGAGAGCAAGAGACCCAGTACTTC	CSTDRGEQETQYF
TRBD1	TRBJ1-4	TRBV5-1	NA	TGCGCCAGCAGCCTTCTCCCGGGACAGACTAATGAAAAACTGTTTTTT	CASSLLPGQTNEKLFF